The clone carrying this T cell receptor (beta chain) has at least ten counts. The entry originates in a study of T cells in Graves' hyperthyroidism and ophthalmopathy. RNA transcripts served as the template for amplifying TCR beta CDR3 regions. The HTBI primer set served for first-round RT-PCR of the TCR CDR3. TCRdb recomputed calls from the multiplex PCR reads with MiXCR, one row per CDR3 protein. Of about 98,000 distinct CDR3 sequences in the sample, approximately 39% are singletons; the top ten hold 10% to 13%. The source material was peripheral blood or thyroid tissue (not recorded which). This clonotype was obtained from a woman aged 25-40 years with Graves' hyperthyroidism.

DNA for the CDR3: TGCGCCAGCAGCTTAGGACGTTCGCGGGCAGATACGCAGTATTTT. Translated: CASSLGRSRADTQYF. V and J are TRBV5-1 and TRBJ2-3; tentatively, D is TRBD2 (5 bases). V was trimmed by 2 bases and J by 4 bases, leaving 14 bases between them. CDR1 and CDR2 (germline): SGHRS, YFSETQ. The CDR3 is made up of 15 amino acids.